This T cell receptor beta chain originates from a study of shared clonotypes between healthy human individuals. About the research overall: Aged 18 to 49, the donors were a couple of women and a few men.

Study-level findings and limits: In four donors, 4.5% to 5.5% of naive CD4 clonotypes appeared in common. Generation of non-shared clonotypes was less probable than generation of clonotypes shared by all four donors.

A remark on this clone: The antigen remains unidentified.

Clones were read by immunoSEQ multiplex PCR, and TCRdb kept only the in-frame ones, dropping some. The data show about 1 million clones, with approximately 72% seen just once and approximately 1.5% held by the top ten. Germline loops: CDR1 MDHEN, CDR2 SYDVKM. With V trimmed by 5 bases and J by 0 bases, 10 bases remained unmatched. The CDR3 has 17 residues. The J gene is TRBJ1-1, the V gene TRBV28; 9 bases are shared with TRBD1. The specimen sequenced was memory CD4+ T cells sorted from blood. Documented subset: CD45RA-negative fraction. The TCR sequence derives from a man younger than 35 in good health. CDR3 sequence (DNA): TGTGCCAGCAGTCCCGGGACAGGGTTCAGGATGAACACTGAAGCTTTCTTT. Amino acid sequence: CASSPGTGFRMNTEAFF.